Following are 9 T cell receptor beta chains from one sample sequenced in a study of blood T cell repertoires in COVID-19. The data were produced by immunoSEQ multiplex PCR, yet TCRdb's version contains in-frame clones alone and is incomplete. The table records 65,000 to 75,000 clones, 65% to 90% of them present only once. Sequenced sample: peripheral blood. The receptor set was obtained from a man at least 80 years old with acute or convalescent COVID-19.

V is TRBV6-2 or TRBV6-3 and J is TRBJ2-5, with D maybe TRBD1 (6 bases). The germline gives CDR1 MNHEY, CDR2 SVGEGT. V lost 5 bases and J 6 bases, leaving 16 bases between the germline ends. The CDR3 covers 14 residues. The CDR3 DNA sequence: TGTGCCAGCAGTGAGGGACAACTCGTGAAGACCCAGTACTTC. Amino acid sequence: CASSEGQLVKTQYF.

The table lists this clone with a few counts. J is TRBJ1-6 and V is TRBV7-2; D gene uncertain. Trimming took 3 bases from V and 0 from J, leaving 9 bases between them. The CDR3 covers 16 residues. CDR1 SGHTA and CDR2 FQGNSA come from the germline V gene. The CDR3 nucleotides read TGTGCCAGCAGCTTTTACCCCAGCTCCTATAATTCACCCCTCCACTTT. Translating gives CASSFYPSSYNSPLHF.

This chain uses TRBV3-1 (or the pseudogene TRBV3-2) with TRBJ1-1; D is unclear. Germline lookup yields CDR1 LGHDT and CDR2 YNNKEL (reference sequence). V was trimmed by 0 bases and J by 1 base, leaving 6 bases between them. This CDR3 spans 14 amino acids. The CDR3 loop reads CASSQDTRNTEAFF. Here the CDR3 DNA reads TGTGCCAGCAGCCAAGACACGAGGAACACTGAAGCTTTCTTT.

This chain joins TRBV9 and TRBJ2-1; 9 bases map to TRBD1. Germline CDR1 is SGDLS and CDR2 is YYNGEE. Unmatched junction bases numbered 6, after V lost 0 bases and J lost 8 bases. There are 15 residues in the CDR3. In DNA, the CDR3 is TGTGCCAGCAGCGTAGGCGGGACAGGGTTGGATGAGCAGTTCTTC. Protein: CASSVGGTGLDEQFF.

This rearrangement joins TRBV6-1 to TRBJ1-6; tentative D call: TRBD1 (5 bases). Per germline, CDR1 MNHNS and CDR2 SASEGT. The CDR3 totals 15 residues. Trimming shortened V by 10 bases and J by 6 bases, and 19 bases separated the two germline ends. The CDR3 DNA reads as TGTGCCACCACCCCTCTGGACATAACTAATTCACCCCTCCACTTT. Its translation: CATTPLDITNSPLHF.

CDR3 nucleotides: TGTGCCAGTAGTAGTCTCTCGAGCGGGGAAAAGACCCAGTACTTC. It codes for CASSSLSSGEKTQYF. The rearrangement uses TRBV19 and TRBJ2-5; 7 bases align to TRBD2. V was clipped by 4 bases and J by 6 bases; unmatched bases: 11. Germline lookup yields CDR1 LNHDA and CDR2 SQIVND (reference sequence). The CDR3 has 15 amino acids. Complete variable domain (other parts from reference TRBV19 and TRBJ2-5): DGGITQSPKYLFRKEGQNVTLSCEQNLNHDAMYWYRQDPGQGLRLIYYSQIVNDFQKGDIAEGYSVSREKKESFPLTVTSAQKNPTAFYLCASSSLSSGEKTQYFGPGTRLLVL.

The chain is built from TRBV21-1 and TRBJ2-1; the D call TRBD2 from the table was never checked on the DNA. TRBV21-1 is a recognized pseudogene. CDR3 length equals 17 residues. CDR3 protein: CASSYNLTSGRANEQFF. The CDR3 DNA reads as TGTGCCAGCAGCTACAATCTGACTAGCGGGAGGGCGAATGAGCAGTTCTTC.

Here the CDR3 DNA reads TGTGCCAGCACCTTAAGACAGACTTTCAATCAGCCCCAGCATTTT. It codes for CASTLRQTFNQPQHF. This chain links TRBV28 with TRBJ1-5; perhaps TRBD1 as D (5 bases). Trimming took off 7 bases at V and 3 bases at J, with 16 bases between the two ends. The CDR3 sequence is 15 residues long. Germline V gene data show CDR1 as MDHEN and CDR2 as SYDVKM.

The V and J genes are TRBV7-2 and TRBJ2-5; 9 positions agree with TRBD2. The germline gives CDR1 SGHTA, CDR2 FQGNSA. The CDR3 covers 15 residues. The V and J ends lost 1 base and 5 bases, in that order; junction bases with no gene match: 5. The CDR3 region is CASSLVAGGSETQYF. CDR3 bases: TGTGCCAGCAGCTTAGTCGCGGGAGGGTCCGAGACCCAGTACTTC.